This entry lists 7 T cell receptor beta chains sequenced from one sample in a study of identical twins (dated by TCRdb to 2015 to 2016). Libraries were made using 5' RACE. Sequencing instrument: Illumina HiSeq 2000. Using fastp at Q25 and MiXCR, TCRdb reprocessed the public reads and kept productive beta chains. Rows with a matching CDR3 protein are joined into one entry that keeps the most common DNA and genes. The table for this sample lists more than 250,000 distinct CDR3 sequences; approximately 8% of them were counted only once. Roughly 2.1% of the sample is in the top ten clones. The sample also formed part of further work on yellow fever vaccine responses in identical twins.

The sample consisted of memory (CD45RO+) T cells sorted from blood. The sample's cell subset or site, from its label and the paper: CD45RO+ enriched T cells. The source of these receptors is a woman between 18 and 30 years old in good health.

There are many counts of this clonotype. V and J are TRBV6-5 and TRBJ1-5; unclear D gene. Germline V gene lookup returns CDR1 MNHEY and CDR2 SVGAGI. Trimming took off 0 bases at V and 7 bases at J, with 13 bases between the two ends. This CDR3 spans 15 amino acids. DNA for the CDR3: TGTGCCAGCAGTTACTCGTTTCCGCCTAACCAGCCCCAGCATTTT. Translated: CASSYSFPPNQPQHF.

The chain employs TRBV20-1 and TRBJ2-1; D is ambiguous. V was shortened by 6 bases and J by 4 bases, with 13 bases between the two germline ends. CDR3 length equals 13 residues. From germline, CDR1 is DFQATT and CDR2 SNEGSKA (reference sequence). The CDR3 DNA is TGCAGTGCCCTTGAGGCACGGTACAATGAGCAGTTCTTC. It yields the protein CSALEARYNEQFF.

This clonotype has a count of ten or more. This chain joins TRBV6-1 and TRBJ2-3; D is ambiguous. Germline values: CDR1 MNHNS, CDR2 SASEGT. The germline V and J ends were trimmed by 4 bases and 2 bases, with 16 bases remaining between them. CDR3 size: 16 residues. The CDR3 nucleotides read TGTGCCAGCAGTGTGGGATCTTCGCATACCACAGATACGCAGTATTTT. It encodes CASSVGSSHTTDTQYF.

This clonotype occurred a few times. The chain carries TRBV20-1 and TRBJ2-7; D gene ambiguous. The germline V gene has CDR1 DFQATT and CDR2 SNEGSKA (reference sequence). The germline V and J ends were trimmed by 0 bases and 2 bases, with 8 bases remaining between them. There are 13 residues in the CDR3. Here the CDR3 reads CSARDRKTYEQYV. The DNA for the CDR3 is TGCAGTGCTAGAGACAGGAAGACCTACGAGCAGTACGTC.

This clonotype came up many times. The rearrangement joins TRBV20-1 to TRBJ1-4; a possible D gene is TRBD1 (5 bases). V was pared by 6 bases and J by 7 bases, with 18 bases between. From germline, CDR1 is DFQATT and CDR2 SNEGSKA (reference sequence). The CDR3 is made up of 14 amino acids. The CDR3 reads CSAPPSGGGEKLFF. The CDR3 DNA is TGCAGTGCCCCACCCTCCGGGGGTGGTGAAAAACTGTTTTTT.

This clonotype was counted at least ten times. The chain links TRBV20-1 to TRBJ2-3; a possible D gene is TRBD2 (5 bases). The CDR3 has 13 residues. Trimming shortened V by 5 bases and J by 4 bases, and 13 bases separated the two germline ends. Germline CDR1 and CDR2: DFQATT and SNEGSKA (reference sequence). The CDR3 sequence: CSASRGSPDTQYF. The CDR3 DNA is TGCAGTGCTTCCCGAGGGAGCCCAGATACGCAGTATTTT.

This clonotype has a count of ten or more. J is TRBJ1-1 and V is TRBV28; D remains unclear. The CDR3 contains 15 residues. Between the trimmed V and J ends, which lost 7 bases and 1 base, there was a span of 16 bases. CDR1 is MDHEN and CDR2 is SYDVKM in the germline V gene. CDR3 nucleotides: TGTGCCAGCAATAGTGTAACGGCCAGGAACACTGAAGCTTTCTTT. Translated, it gives CASNSVTARNTEAFF.